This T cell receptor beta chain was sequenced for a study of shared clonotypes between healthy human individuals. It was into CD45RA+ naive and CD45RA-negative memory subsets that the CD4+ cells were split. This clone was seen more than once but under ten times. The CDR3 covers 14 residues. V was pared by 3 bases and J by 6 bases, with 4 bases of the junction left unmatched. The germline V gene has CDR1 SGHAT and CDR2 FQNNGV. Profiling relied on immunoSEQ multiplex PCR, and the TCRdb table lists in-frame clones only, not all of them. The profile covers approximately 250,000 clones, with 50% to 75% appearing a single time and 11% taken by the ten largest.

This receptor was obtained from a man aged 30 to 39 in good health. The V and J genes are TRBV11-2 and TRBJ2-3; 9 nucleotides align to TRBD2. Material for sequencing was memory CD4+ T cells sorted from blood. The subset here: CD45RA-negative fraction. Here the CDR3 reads CASSFSGSGDTQYF. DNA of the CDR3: TGTGCCAGCAGCTTTAGCGGGAGTGGGGATACGCAGTATTTT. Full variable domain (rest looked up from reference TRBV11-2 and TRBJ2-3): EAGVAQSPRYKIIEKRQSVAFWCNPISGHATLYWYQQILGQGPKLLIQFQNNGVVDDSQLPKDRFSAERLKGVDSTLKIQPAKLEDSAVYLCASSFSGSGDTQYFGPGTRLTVL.